Presented here are 15 T cell receptor beta chains from one specimen sequenced in a study of T cells after yellow fever vaccination. TCRdb independently ran MiXCR on the 5' RACE reads; one entry per CDR3 protein. Among just under 600,000 distinct CDR3 sequences listed, approximately 13% were seen once. This specimen was PBMCs, taken on the day of the yellow fever booster vaccination. These receptors all stem from a man aged 25-40 years who received the YFV17D yellow fever vaccine.

This clonotype was counted between two and nine times. The rearrangement uses TRBV21-1 and TRBJ1-4; TRBD1, the table's D call, lacks a check against the DNA. TRBV21-1 is recorded as a pseudogene. The CDR3 totals 17 residues. CDR3 amino acids: CASSKAGGTGGEEKLFF. In nucleotides, the CDR3 is TGTGCCAGCAGCAAAGCGGGAGGGACAGGGGGTGAAGAAAAACTGTTTTTT.

CDR3 DNA sequence: TGTGCCGGCTCGGGAAGTTTGGGGACTGAAGCTTTCTTT. Encoded protein: CAGSGSLGTEAFF. The genes are TRBV12-3 or TRBV12-4 and TRBJ1-1, with D hard to call. Trimming took off 11 bases at V and 5 bases at J, with 18 bases between the two ends. The length of the CDR3 is 13 residues.

Only a few counts were recorded for this clonotype. The chain recombines TRBV19 with TRBJ2-2; no clear D. V dropped 6 bases and J dropped 1 base, with 9 bases sitting between them. CDR1 and CDR2 from the germline V gene are LNHDA and SQIVND (reference sequence). This CDR3 region has 14 residues. CDR3 residues: CASSQLMNTGELFF. The CDR3 DNA is TGTGCCAGTAGCCAACTCATGAACACCGGGGAGCTGTTTTTT.

The chain uses TRBV9 and TRBJ2-7, with D maybe TRBD2 (6 bases). Germline loops: CDR1 SGDLS, CDR2 YYNGEE. The CDR3 length is 14 residues. Deletions cut 0 bases from V and 0 bases from J, with 7 bases between. CDR3 DNA sequence: TGTGCCAGCAGCGTAGACGGGAGCTCCTACGAGCAGTACTTC. Its translation is CASSVDGSSYEQYF.

This clonotype was counted only a few times. The rearrangement joins TRBV18 to TRBJ2-7; the match to TRBD2 covers 8 bases. V was clipped by 3 bases and J by 3 bases; unmatched bases: 7. Germline V gene lookup returns CDR1 KGHSH and CDR2 LQKENI. This CDR3 region has 15 residues. The CDR3: CASSPGPGGVYEQYF. The CDR3 DNA reads as TGTGCCAGCTCACCTGGCCCGGGAGGGGTCTACGAGCAGTACTTC.

The chain is built from TRBV14 and TRBJ2-5; D uncertain. This CDR3 has 13 residues. Germline loops: CDR1 SGHDN, CDR2 FVKESK. V dropped 1 base and J dropped 7 bases, with 10 bases sitting between them. The CDR3 DNA reads as TGTGCCAGCAGCCAAGGGTCTTCCCGGACCCAGTACTTC. Its translation: CASSQGSSRTQYF.

This chain joins TRBV6-1 and TRBJ2-6; 7 nucleotides line up with TRBD1. The CDR3 consists of 17 residues. V was clipped by 7 bases and J by 0 bases; unmatched bases: 9. Germline V lookup: CDR1 MNHNS, CDR2 SASEGT. CDR3 region: CASTLDRALSGANVLTF. CDR3 nucleotide sequence: TGTGCCAGCACCCTAGACAGGGCTCTCTCTGGGGCCAACGTCCTGACTTTC.

This clonotype was found a few times. V usage is TRBV5-1 and J usage is TRBJ2-1, with 8 bases identical to TRBD1. The CDR3 runs 15 residues. Germline CDR1 SGHRS, CDR2 YFSETQ. Trimming cost V 2 bases and J 7 bases; bases outside gene matches: 8. The CDR3, as DNA: TGCGCCAGCAGCTTACAGACAGGGGCTGTTAATGAGCAGTTCTTC. Translation gives CASSLQTGAVNEQFF.

This clonotype has more than one count but fewer than ten. The chain employs TRBV6-2 or TRBV6-3 and TRBJ2-7, with TRBD1 matching 7 bases. This CDR3 region has 17 residues. With 0 bases clipped from V and 3 bases from J, the junction kept 11 bases outside the gene matches. Germline V gives CDR1 MNHEY, CDR2 SVGEGT. CDR3 coding DNA: TGTGCCAGCAGTTACTCGACGAGGACAGGATATTTCTACGAGCAGTACTTC. Its protein product is CASSYSTRTGYFYEQYF.

The chain recombines TRBV5-5 with TRBJ2-7; the match to TRBD2 covers 8 bases. The germline gives CDR1 SGHKS, CDR2 YYEKEE (reference sequence). The J segment lost 0 bases and the V segment lost 0 bases, leaving 2 bases of the junction unmatched. The CDR3 loop spans 15 amino acids. The CDR3 DNA reads as TGTGCCAGCAGCTTGGTTAGCGGGAACTCCTACGAGCAGTACTTC. As protein: CASSLVSGNSYEQYF. The full variable domain, rest sourced from reference TRBV5-5 and TRBJ2-7, is DAGVTQSPTHLIKTRGQQVTLRCSPISGHKSVSWYQQVLGQGPQFIFQYYEKEERGRGNFPDRFSARQFPNYSSELNVNALLLGDSALYLCASSLVSGNSYEQYFGPGTRLTVT.

This chain joins TRBV20-1 and TRBJ2-6, with a weak D call TRBD1 (5 bases). The CDR3 spans 18 residues. Trimming took off 4 bases at V and 2 bases at J, with 21 bases between the two ends. The V gene's germline CDR1 is DFQATT and CDR2 SNEGSKA (reference sequence). CDR3 residues: CSAIRRARKLAGANVLTF. CDR3 sequence (DNA): TGCAGTGCTATACGCAGGGCTAGGAAGTTAGCTGGGGCCAACGTCCTGACTTTC.

The rearrangement links TRBV27 to TRBJ2-7; D gene uncertain. Germline CDR1 reads MNHEY; CDR2 reads SMNVEV (reference sequence). V lost 3 bases and J 5 bases, leaving 11 bases between the germline ends. This CDR3 is 13 amino acids long. The CDR3 region is CASSFAMENEQYF. The CDR3 DNA is TGTGCCAGCAGTTTTGCTATGGAGAACGAGCAGTACTTC.

This clonotype was found a few times. J is TRBJ2-1 and V is TRBV30; no clear D. This CDR3 has 14 amino acids. Germline V gene data show CDR1 as GTSNPN and CDR2 as SVGIG (reference sequence). Trimming took off 4 bases at V and 6 bases at J, with 16 bases between the two ends. The CDR3 is CAWTEVGRTNEQFF. The CDR3 region has the DNA TGTGCCTGGACAGAGGTTGGTCGAACCAATGAGCAGTTCTTC.

A few counts support this clonotype. V usage is TRBV3-1 and J usage is TRBJ2-3; no firm D call. The CDR3 consists of 15 residues. The germline CDR1 and CDR2 sequences are LGHDT and YNNKEL (reference sequence). V lost 1 base and J 2 bases, leaving 10 bases between the germline ends. The CDR3 DNA sequence: TGTGCCAGCAGCCAAGTGGGATCTCTCACAGATACGCAGTATTTT. Translating it yields CASSQVGSLTDTQYF.

The genes are TRBV24-1 and TRBJ2-3; 7 bases agree with TRBD1. Germline CDR1 is KGHDR and CDR2 is SFDVKD. V was pared by 10 bases and J by 4 bases, with 13 bases of the junction left unmatched. This CDR3 is 15 amino acids long. The CDR3: CATTTGQDGADTQYF. The CDR3 DNA reads as TGTGCCACGACGACCGGACAGGATGGTGCAGATACGCAGTATTTT.